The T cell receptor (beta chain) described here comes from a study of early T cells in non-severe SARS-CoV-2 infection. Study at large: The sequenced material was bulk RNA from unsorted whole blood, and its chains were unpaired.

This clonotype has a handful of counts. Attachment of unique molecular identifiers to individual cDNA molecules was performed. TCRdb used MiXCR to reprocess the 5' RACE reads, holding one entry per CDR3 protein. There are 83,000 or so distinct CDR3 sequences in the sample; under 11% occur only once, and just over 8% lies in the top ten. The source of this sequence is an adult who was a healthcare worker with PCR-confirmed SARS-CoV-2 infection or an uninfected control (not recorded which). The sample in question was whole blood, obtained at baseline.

DNA of the CDR3: TGTGCCAGCAGCCGCGGGGGACAGGGTAACTCACCCCTCCACTTT. The encoded protein is CASSRGGQGNSPLHF. The chain uses TRBV7-6 and TRBJ1-6; the match to TRBD1 covers 9 bases. Germline V lookup: CDR1 SGHVS, CDR2 FNYEAQ. The CDR3 consists of 15 residues. The V and J ends lost 5 bases and 10 bases, in that order; junction bases with no gene match: 9.